This T cell receptor beta chain was sequenced for a study of metastatic and nonmetastatic thyroid tumors. At the level of the study: Both malignant and benign thyroid patients supplied peripheral blood and tumor or nodule tissue samples, across which the repertoires of these patients were then compared. Study outcomes and limitations: Significantly higher TCR beta diversity was reportedly seen in malignant thyroid tumors than benign nodules, in blood and tumor.

In the authors' methods: A classifier for distant metastasis in papillary thyroid cancer was constructed using CDR3 differences observed across clinicopathological groups. TCRdb re-called clones from the PCR reads using MiXCR. The V and J calls reflect TCRdb's pipeline rather than the authors' work. The table lists some 25,000 clones, more than 20% of them singletons. Every patient underwent thyroid surgery untreated. The CDR3 consists of 17 residues. V was shortened by 5 bases and J by 5 bases, with 24 bases between the two germline ends. Germline CDR1 SGHAT, CDR2 FQNNGV. Concerning this clone: The antigen remains unidentified.

This TCR came from a female donor with papillary thyroid cancer or a benign thyroid nodule (not recorded which). Some clones in this sample may be carry-over from other donors' samples. The chain employs TRBV11-2 and TRBJ1-1; TRBD1 is a possible D gene (5 bases). The source material was blood. In DNA, the CDR3 is TGTGCCAGCAGCCGTACCGGGACGTCCCTTTCGGGGACTGAAGCTTTCTTT. This sequence encodes CASSRTGTSLSGTEAFF.